These T cell receptor beta chains were read from a single sample in a study of blood T cell repertoires in COVID-19. The table came from immunoSEQ multiplex PCR; TCRdb's copy has only in-frame clones and leaves some out. The sample includes about 170,000 clones, around 83% of them seen just once. Sample: peripheral blood. Receptors originate from a woman of 80 years or more in a cohort sampled during active or convalescent COVID-19. Both conserved end residues are part of each CDR3. Fields, in order: D gene, clone size, V gene, J gene, CDR3 DNA, CDR3 protein. D genes are given only for firm matches. Size tells how often a clone was seen (once, few, many) or the class of an expanded clone, and some rows leave it out.

d_gene: TRBD1; abundance: once; v_gene: TRBV5-1; j_gene: TRBJ2-2; CDR3nt: TGCGCCAGCAGCTACCACAGGGGGAGGAACACCGGGGAGCTGTTTTTT; CDR3aa: CASSYHRGRNTGELFF
d_gene: TRBD2; abundance: .; v_gene: TRBV7-9; j_gene: TRBJ2-7; CDR3nt: TGTGCCAGCAGCCCTCTAGCGGGGGCTCTTTACGAGCAGTACTTC; CDR3aa: CASSPLAGALYEQYF
d_gene: TRBD2; abundance: .; v_gene: TRBV28; j_gene: TRBJ2-7; CDR3nt: TGTGCCAGCACCCGAGGGAGGGACCACGAGCAGTACTTC; CDR3aa: CASTRGRDHEQYF
d_gene: .; abundance: .; v_gene: TRBV3-1/TRBV3-2; j_gene: TRBJ2-2; CDR3nt: TGTGCCAGCAGCCAAGTGAGGTGGGACTGGGACACCGGGGAGCTGTTTTTT; CDR3aa: CASSQVRWDWDTGELFF
d_gene: .; abundance: .; v_gene: TRBV25-1; j_gene: TRBJ2-5; CDR3nt: TGTGCCAGCAGTGAATCTCCCCAAGAGACCCAGTACTTC; CDR3aa: CASSESPQETQYF
d_gene: TRBD1; abundance: .; v_gene: TRBV9; j_gene: TRBJ1-3; CDR3nt: TGTGCCAGCAGCGTAGTCGGGACAGGGGGCAGAAACACCATATATTTT; CDR3aa: CASSVVGTGGRNTIYF
d_gene: .; abundance: .; v_gene: TRBV6-1; j_gene: TRBJ1-3; CDR3nt: TGTGCCAGCAGTGATGGGGCAGGGCCTGGAAACACCATATATTTT; CDR3aa: CASSDGAGPGNTIYF
d_gene: .; abundance: .; v_gene: TRBV5-1; j_gene: TRBJ1-2; CDR3nt: TGCGCCAGCAGCTTGGACGGGTCCCCTGACTATGGCTACACCTTC; CDR3aa: CASSLDGSPDYGYTF
d_gene: TRBD1; abundance: once; v_gene: TRBV4-3; j_gene: TRBJ2-2; CDR3nt: TGCGCCAGCAGCCCCAGGACAGGGGGCACCGGGGAGCTGTTTTTT; CDR3aa: CASSPRTGGTGELFF
d_gene: .; abundance: .; v_gene: TRBV30; j_gene: TRBJ1-1; CDR3nt: TGTGCCTGGAGTAGGGGAATGAACACTGAAGCTTTCTTT; CDR3aa: CAWSRGMNTEAFF
d_gene: .; abundance: .; v_gene: TRBV5-5; j_gene: TRBJ1-3; CDR3nt: TGTGCCAGCAGCTTGGAGCCGCACTCTGGAAACACCATATATTTT; CDR3aa: CASSLEPHSGNTIYF
d_gene: .; abundance: once; v_gene: TRBV6-2/TRBV6-3; j_gene: TRBJ1-2; CDR3nt: TGTGCCAGCAGTTACTTCGGGTCCTCCAACTATGGCTACACCTTC; CDR3aa: CASSYFGSSNYGYTF
d_gene: .; abundance: .; v_gene: TRBV7-2; j_gene: TRBJ1-6; CDR3nt: TGTGCCAGCAGCTTAGGGCCGCAGCGGAATTCACCCCTCCACTTT; CDR3aa: CASSLGPQRNSPLHF
d_gene: TRBD2; abundance: .; v_gene: TRBV19; j_gene: TRBJ2-3; CDR3nt: TGTGCCAGTAGCTCTAGCGGGAGCACAGATACGCAGTATTTT; CDR3aa: CASSSSGSTDTQYF
d_gene: .; abundance: .; v_gene: TRBV12-3/TRBV12-4; j_gene: TRBJ1-2; CDR3nt: TGTGCCAGCAGGCGGGACGGAGAATATGGCTACACCTTC; CDR3aa: CASRRDGEYGYTF
d_gene: TRBD1; abundance: .; v_gene: TRBV24-1; j_gene: TRBJ2-3; CDR3nt: TGTGCCACCAGAGGTACCGGGACAGGGGCACCTAGCACAGATACGCAGTATTTT; CDR3aa: CATRGTGTGAPSTDTQYF
d_gene: TRBD1; abundance: .; v_gene: TRBV5-1; j_gene: TRBJ1-1; CDR3nt: TGCGCCAGCAGCCCATCCGGGACAGGACTGAACACTGAAGCTTTCTTT; CDR3aa: CASSPSGTGLNTEAFF
d_gene: TRBD1; abundance: .; v_gene: TRBV28; j_gene: TRBJ1-4; CDR3nt: TGTGCCAGCAGTTTATCCCCGGGACAGGGGGCCAATCGAGAAAAACTGTTTTTT; CDR3aa: CASSLSPGQGANREKLFF
d_gene: .; abundance: once; v_gene: TRBV5-1; j_gene: TRBJ1-5; CDR3nt: TGCGCCAGCAGCTTGCAGGGCTATGGCAATCAGCCCCAGCATTTT; CDR3aa: CASSLQGYGNQPQHF
d_gene: .; abundance: once; v_gene: TRBV4-1; j_gene: TRBJ1-5; CDR3nt: TGCGCCAGCAGCCAAGATCCGGGGGGCGACCTGGAGCCCCAGCATTTT; CDR3aa: CASSQDPGGDLEPQHF
d_gene: TRBD2; abundance: .; v_gene: TRBV29-1; j_gene: TRBJ2-3; CDR3nt: TGCAGCGTTGTCGGGCGGGGGGGCGATACGCAGTATTTT; CDR3aa: CSVVGRGGDTQYF
d_gene: TRBD2; abundance: .; v_gene: TRBV9; j_gene: TRBJ2-1; CDR3nt: TGTGCCAGCAGCGTCCTGGGTCTAGCGGGGGACAATGAGCAGTTCTTC; CDR3aa: CASSVLGLAGDNEQFF
d_gene: .; abundance: .; v_gene: TRBV18; j_gene: TRBJ1-5; CDR3nt: TGTGCCAGCTCACCACCGGGAGGGTATAGCAATCAGCCCCAGCATTTT; CDR3aa: CASSPPGGYSNQPQHF
d_gene: TRBD1; abundance: .; v_gene: TRBV13; j_gene: TRBJ1-5; CDR3nt: TGTGCCAGCAGCTCGAGTAACAGGGGGCGTAGCAATCAGCCCCAGCATTTT; CDR3aa: CASSSSNRGRSNQPQHF
d_gene: TRBD2; abundance: .; v_gene: TRBV4-1; j_gene: TRBJ2-3; CDR3nt: TGCGCCAGCAGCCAAACCTCGGGACTAGCGGGATACACGTATAACGCAGATACGCAGTATTTT; CDR3aa: CASSQTSGLAGYTYNADTQYF
d_gene: .; abundance: once; v_gene: TRBV19; j_gene: TRBJ1-1; CDR3nt: TGTGCCAGTAGGGACGGGGTGACTGAAGCTTTCTTT; CDR3aa: CASRDGVTEAFF
d_gene: TRBD1; abundance: .; v_gene: TRBV6-6; j_gene: TRBJ1-6; CDR3nt: TGTGCCAGCAGGGACAGGGGCAATTCACCCCTCCACTTT; CDR3aa: CASRDRGNSPLHF
d_gene: TRBD1; abundance: .; v_gene: TRBV28; j_gene: TRBJ2-2; CDR3nt: TGTGCCAGCAGTACAGGGGAGCACACCGGGGAGCTGTTTTTT; CDR3aa: CASSTGEHTGELFF
d_gene: .; abundance: once; v_gene: TRBV27; j_gene: TRBJ1-4; CDR3nt: TGTGCCAGCAGTTTAGGGACACTTAATGAAAAACTGTTTTTT; CDR3aa: CASSLGTLNEKLFF
d_gene: .; abundance: .; v_gene: TRBV3-1/TRBV3-2; j_gene: TRBJ2-5; CDR3nt: TGTGCCAGCAGCCTAAGCTACGATACCCAGTACTTC; CDR3aa: CASSLSYDTQYF
d_gene: TRBD1; abundance: .; v_gene: TRBV5-8; j_gene: TRBJ1-6; CDR3nt: TGTGCCAGCACCTTTTGGGGGACAGGTGATTCACCCCTCCACTTT; CDR3aa: CASTFWGTGDSPLHF
d_gene: .; abundance: .; v_gene: TRBV6-1; j_gene: TRBJ1-2; CDR3nt: TGTGCCAGCAGTGAAACAGGTATCTATGGCTACACCTTC; CDR3aa: CASSETGIYGYTF
d_gene: .; abundance: .; v_gene: TRBV5-1; j_gene: TRBJ2-5; CDR3nt: TGCGCCAGCAGCTTGATGTCCGAAGAGACCCAGTACTTC; CDR3aa: CASSLMSEETQYF
d_gene: .; abundance: .; v_gene: TRBV27; j_gene: TRBJ1-2; CDR3nt: TGTGCCACCGCGTGGGGCGCTAACTATGGCTACACCTTC; CDR3aa: CATAWGANYGYTF
d_gene: .; abundance: .; v_gene: TRBV9; j_gene: TRBJ1-5; CDR3nt: TGTGCCAGCAGCGTATCAGATAGCAATCAGCCCCAGCATTTT; CDR3aa: CASSVSDSNQPQHF
d_gene: TRBD1; abundance: .; v_gene: TRBV9; j_gene: TRBJ1-1; CDR3nt: TGTGCCAGCAGCGCCACAGGGGGAAGTGGTACGGCTTTCTTT; CDR3aa: CASSATGGSGTAFF
d_gene: TRBD1; abundance: once; v_gene: TRBV5-6; j_gene: TRBJ1-6; CDR3nt: TGTGCCAGCAGCCCATATACAGGGGTTGGTAATTCACCCCTCCACTTT; CDR3aa: CASSPYTGVGNSPLHF
d_gene: .; abundance: few; v_gene: TRBV4-1; j_gene: TRBJ1-1; CDR3nt: TGCGCCAGCAGGCAGGTGTTACGTTCCGGGACAAAGAACACTGAAGCTTTCTTT; CDR3aa: CASRQVLRSGTKNTEAFF
d_gene: .; abundance: .; v_gene: TRBV7-2; j_gene: TRBJ1-1; CDR3nt: TGTGCCAGCAGCTTAAGGCCCCACGGGGAGCCTGAAGCTTTCTTT; CDR3aa: CASSLRPHGEPEAFF
d_gene: .; abundance: .; v_gene: TRBV7-2; j_gene: TRBJ1-1; CDR3nt: TGTGCCAGCAGCTTATTTCTGAGGAAGTCTGAAGCTTTCTTT; CDR3aa: CASSLFLRKSEAFF
d_gene: .; abundance: .; v_gene: TRBV9; j_gene: TRBJ1-4; CDR3nt: TGTGCCAGCAGCGTAGGGACAGCAACTAATGAAAAACTGTTTTTT; CDR3aa: CASSVGTATNEKLFF
d_gene: .; abundance: once; v_gene: TRBV18; j_gene: TRBJ1-2; CDR3nt: TGTGCCAGCTCACCTCGAAACTTTGGCTACACCTTC; CDR3aa: CASSPRNFGYTF
d_gene: .; abundance: .; v_gene: TRBV19; j_gene: TRBJ1-5; CDR3nt: TGTGCCAGTAGTCCCAGTGTGTATAGCAATCAGCCCCAGCATTTT; CDR3aa: CASSPSVYSNQPQHF
d_gene: .; abundance: .; v_gene: TRBV23-1; j_gene: TRBJ2-4; CDR3nt: TGCGCCAGCAGTAGATCAGGGGTCAAAAACATTCAGTACTTC; CDR3aa: CASSRSGVKNIQYF
d_gene: TRBD1; abundance: .; v_gene: TRBV5-1; j_gene: TRBJ1-6; CDR3nt: TGCGCCAGCAGCTTGTTTTTCTTCGTCACAGGGGGAGTTTCACCCCTCCACTTT; CDR3aa: CASSLFFFVTGGVSPLHF
d_gene: TRBD1; abundance: .; v_gene: TRBV5-6; j_gene: TRBJ1-1; CDR3nt: TGTGCCAGCAGTCTGGACAGGGTAGCTTTCTTT; CDR3aa: CASSLDRVAFF
d_gene: TRBD1; abundance: .; v_gene: TRBV7-2; j_gene: TRBJ1-5; CDR3nt: TGTGCCAGCAGGTTACAGGGGCAAAGCAATCAGCCCCAGCATTTT; CDR3aa: CASRLQGQSNQPQHF
d_gene: .; abundance: .; v_gene: TRBV2; j_gene: TRBJ2-5; CDR3nt: TGTGCCAGCAGTCCGCAGGGGAGCATCGCGGAGACCCAGTACTTC; CDR3aa: CASSPQGSIAETQYF
d_gene: .; abundance: once; v_gene: TRBV3-1/TRBV3-2; j_gene: TRBJ1-3; CDR3nt: TGTGCCAGCAGCCAAGATTACTCTGGAAACACCATATATTTT; CDR3aa: CASSQDYSGNTIYF
d_gene: .; abundance: .; v_gene: TRBV14; j_gene: TRBJ1-3; CDR3nt: TGTGCCAGCAGCCAAGTCCCGGGGAACACCATATATTTT; CDR3aa: CASSQVPGNTIYF
d_gene: TRBD2; abundance: once; v_gene: TRBV5-4; j_gene: TRBJ2-1; CDR3nt: TGTGCCAGCAGCTTGTTCGCTAGCGGGGGTTACAATGAGCAGTTCTTC; CDR3aa: CASSLFASGGYNEQFF
d_gene: .; abundance: .; v_gene: TRBV5-1; j_gene: TRBJ1-4; CDR3nt: TGCGCCAGCAGCTTGGCGTTCGCAACTAATGAAAAACTGTTTTTT; CDR3aa: CASSLAFATNEKLFF
d_gene: .; abundance: .; v_gene: TRBV19; j_gene: TRBJ1-1; CDR3nt: TGTGCCAGTAGGGGGCGGACTGAAGCTTTCTTT; CDR3aa: CASRGRTEAFF